These T cell receptor beta chains were read from a single sample in a study of neurological immune-mediated disorders. TCRdb redid the calling of the 5' RACE reads with MiXCR, one entry per CDR3 protein. The sample carries tens of thousands of distinct CDR3 sequences, 10% recorded once. Sequenced: PBMCs. Receptors originate from a man between 35 and 55 years old in good health. The CDR3 runs from the conserved cysteine through the conserved F or W. Fields, in order: D gene, V gene, J gene, clone size, CDR3 DNA, CDR3 protein. A D gene is named only where the DNA matches it firmly. Expanded clones get a size class; other rows say once, few or many, or leave the size out.

>-|TRBV12-3/TRBV12-4|TRBJ2-3|many
TGTGCCAGCAGTTTCTCGGCCAGCACAGATACGCAGTATTTT
CASSFSASTDTQYF
>-|TRBV15|TRBJ1-2|many
TGTGCCACCAGCAGAGAAGTCGCAGGGAACTATGGCTACACCTTC
CATSREVAGNYGYTF
>TRBD1|TRBV19|TRBJ2-1|-
TGTGCCAGTAGTATGATCAGGGGGCCTGGAAAGTTCTTC
CASSMIRGPGKFF
>-|TRBV6-5|TRBJ2-7|many
TGTGCCAGCGGACAGACCTCCTACGAGCAGTACTTC
CASGQTSYEQYF
>TRBD1|TRBV28|TRBJ2-3|many
TGTGCCAGCAGTTTGATTCGACAGGGGGGCACAGATACGCAGTATTTT
CASSLIRQGGTDTQYF
>TRBD2|TRBV2|TRBJ2-1|-
TGTGCCAGCGGACTTCGTGCGGGAGGAGGTAATGAGCAGTTCTTC
CASGLRAGGGNEQFF
>-|TRBV5-1|TRBJ2-3|once
TGCGCCAGCAGAAGGGGGGGCGATACGCAGTATTTT
CASRRGGDTQYF
>TRBD2|TRBV28|TRBJ2-4|many
TGTGCCAGCAGTTACAAGCGGGATGCCCCGTCTGCCAAAAACATTCAGTACTTC
CASSYKRDAPSAKNIQYF
>-|TRBV7-9|TRBJ2-6|many
TGTGCCAGCATCCACTCGATTATCGATTGGACAAAAGGATCAGGGGCCAACGTCCTGACTTTC
CASIHSIIDWTKGSGANVLTF
>-|TRBV12-3/TRBV12-4|TRBJ2-1|many
TGTGCCAGCAGAAAACGGGATTGGAACAATGAGCAGTTCTTC
CASRKRDWNNEQFF
>TRBD2|TRBV7-2|TRBJ2-5|many
TGTGCCAGCAGCTTAGAGGGGACTAGCGGGGGGAAGACCCAGTACTTC
CASSLEGTSGGKTQYF
>-|TRBV20-1|TRBJ1-1|many
TGCAGTGCTAGATCCAGGGGTGGGACTGAAGCTTTCTTT
CSARSRGGTEAFF
>-|TRBV29-1|TRBJ2-1|many
TGCAGCGTAGACACCTCCCGGAGATACAATGAGCAGTTCTTC
CSVDTSRRYNEQFF
>-|TRBV18|TRBJ1-5|many
TGTGCCAGCTCACCAACGCCAAATCAGCCCCAGCATTTT
CASSPTPNQPQHF
>-|TRBV12-3/TRBV12-4|TRBJ2-7|-
TGTGCCAGCAGTTTTGCGGGTGACGCCTACGAGCAGTACTTC
CASSFAGDAYEQYF
>TRBD1|TRBV27|TRBJ1-2|many
TGTGCCAGCAGTCTGGGGACAGGGGGAGCCTATGGCTACACCTTC
CASSLGTGGAYGYTF
>-|TRBV12-3/TRBV12-4|TRBJ1-2|few
TGTGCCAGCAGCGAGGGCCTTTATGGCTACACCTTC
CASSEGLYGYTF
>-|TRBV5-1|TRBJ2-7|many
TGCGCCAGCAGCTTGGGAGTAAGCGAGCAGTACTTC
CASSLGVSEQYF
>-|TRBV12-3/TRBV12-4|TRBJ2-2|many
TGTGCCAGCAGTTTGGAGACACCGAACACCGGGGAGCTGTTTTTT
CASSLETPNTGELFF
>TRBD2|TRBV20-1|TRBJ2-3|many
TGCAGTGCTCCCGGGGGGGTTGTGATGGCAGATACGCAGTATTTT
CSAPGGVVMADTQYF
>-|TRBV12-3/TRBV12-4|TRBJ1-5|few
TGTGCCAGCAGTTTGTCTTTGGGGGGAGGAAGCAATCAGCCCCAGCATTTT
CASSLSLGGGSNQPQHF
>-|TRBV5-1|TRBJ1-3|many
TGCGCCAGCAGCATAGACAGGACTGGAAACACCATATATTTT
CASSIDRTGNTIYF
>-|TRBV29-1|TRBJ1-3|-
TGCAGCGTTGAAGATGGAGAAGCTGGAAACACCATATATTTT
CSVEDGEAGNTIYF
>TRBD1|TRBV30|TRBJ1-5|-
TGTGCCTGGAACCCGGGACAGATTAGCAATCAGCCCCAGCATTTT
CAWNPGQISNQPQHF
>-|TRBV7-2|TRBJ2-7|few
TGTGCCAGCAGCACCACCCTTGGGGTATCCTACGAGCAGTACTTC
CASSTTLGVSYEQYF
>-|TRBV5-1|TRBJ2-1|many
TGCGCCAGCAGCCGGGGTGATGGTTCTCCCATCAATGAGCAGTTCTTC
CASSRGDGSPINEQFF
>TRBD1|TRBV7-9|TRBJ1-2|many
TGTGCCAGCGATTTGGGACAGGGGAACTATGGCTACACCTTC
CASDLGQGNYGYTF
>TRBD1|TRBV7-2|TRBJ2-5|many
TGTGCCAGCAGCTTAGGAGGGGGCGTCAAGACCCAGTACTTC
CASSLGGGVKTQYF
>-|TRBV10-3|TRBJ2-7|many
TGTGCCATCAGCCCGGCGGTCTCCTACGAGCAGTACTTC
CAISPAVSYEQYF
>-|TRBV5-1|TRBJ1-1|many
TGCGCCAGCAGCACCCCAGGGGATACTGAAGCTTTCTTT
CASSTPGDTEAFF
>TRBD2|TRBV12-3/TRBV12-4|TRBJ2-1|many
TGTGCCAGCCTGCTGGCGGGAGTCGGTGAGCAGTTCTTC
CASLLAGVGEQFF
>TRBD1|TRBV6-6|TRBJ1-6|many
TGTGCCAGCACCCAGACAGGGGTTGGCTCACCCCTCCACTTT
CASTQTGVGSPLHF
>TRBD2|TRBV20-1|TRBJ2-5|-
TGCAGTGCGAACGGCGTAGCGGGTGCCCAGTACTTC
CSANGVAGAQYF
>TRBD2|TRBV20-1|TRBJ2-4|many
TGCAGTGCTAGAAACCCAACTAGCGCGGCCAAAAACATTCAGTACTTC
CSARNPTSAAKNIQYF
>-|TRBV28|TRBJ2-1|many
TGTGCCAGCAGTTTTCCCGTGTCCAATGAGCAGTTCTTC
CASSFPVSNEQFF
>TRBD1|TRBV24-1|TRBJ1-2|many
TGTGCCACCAGTGATCCAGACAGGGACTATGGCTACACCTTC
CATSDPDRDYGYTF
>-|TRBV5-1|TRBJ2-5|many
TGCGCCAGCAGCTGGACTCTCAACCCGGCCAAGGGAGAGACCCAGTACTTC
CASSWTLNPAKGETQYF
>-|TRBV6-4|TRBJ2-7|many
TGTGCCAGCAGTGACTCGTCTCGGTACCGTAGCCTACCATCCTCTTTAGGTCGGTACTTC
CASSDSSRYRSLPSSLGRYF
>-|TRBV11-2|TRBJ1-1|many
TGTGCCAGCAGCCCACAGGTGAACACTGAAGCTTTCTTT
CASSPQVNTEAFF
>TRBD1|TRBV5-1|TRBJ2-7|many
TGCGCCAGCAGCTTGGCCCCCGGGACAGGGTCCTACGAGCAGTACTTC
CASSLAPGTGSYEQYF
>-|TRBV12-3/TRBV12-4|TRBJ1-3|many
TGTGCCAGCAGCCCGCGGACCCTAGTCTCTGGAAACACCATATATTTT
CASSPRTLVSGNTIYF
>-|TRBV12-3/TRBV12-4|TRBJ2-3|many
TGTGCCAGCAGAAGCGCAGATACGCAGTATTTT
CASRSADTQYF
>-|TRBV3-1|TRBJ2-1|many
TGTGCCAGCAGCGACAGGTACAATGAGCAGTTCTTC
CASSDRYNEQFF
>TRBD1|TRBV2|TRBJ1-4|many
TGTGCCAGCAGGGAGGACAGGGGGTCTGAAAAACTGTTTTTT
CASREDRGSEKLFF
>-|TRBV20-1|TRBJ2-7|many
TGCAGTGCTAGAGATCCCCGGGACGCCGAGCAGTACTTC
CSARDPRDAEQYF